These 24 T cell receptor beta chains came from one sample sequenced in a study of T cell repertoires in cytomegalovirus infection. These receptors have no known antigen. TCRdb used MiXCR to reprocess the reads, holding one entry per CDR3 protein. The repertoire has 400,000 to 600,000 distinct CDR3 sequences, about 44% of them found once; the top ten carry about two fifths. Here the sequenced sample was cultured PBMCs, taken from culture after CMV antigen stimulation. These TCRs come from a human donor in good health (CMV status not recorded). Some clones in this sample may be carry-over from other donors' samples.

The rearrangement joins TRBV6-2 or TRBV6-3 to TRBJ2-7, with 7 bases identical to TRBD1. The CDR3 is made up of 16 amino acids. J was trimmed by 7 bases and V by 2 bases; bases with no gene match: 14. CDR1 MNHEY and CDR2 SVGEGT come from the germline V gene. The CDR3 is CASSYRTGTVFLEQYF. For the CDR3, the DNA is TGTGCCAGCAGTTACCGAACCGGGACAGTCTTTTTAGAGCAGTACTTC.

V is TRBV19 and J is TRBJ2-7; perhaps TRBD2 as D (6 bases). V was clipped by 6 bases and J by 5 bases, with 14 bases between them. In germline, CDR1 is LNHDA, CDR2 SQIVND (reference sequence). The CDR3 is 13 amino acids. This CDR3 is CASRASVFDEQYF. The CDR3 DNA reads as TGTGCCAGTAGGGCTAGCGTATTCGACGAGCAGTACTTC.

This chain joins TRBV12-3 or TRBV12-4 and TRBJ2-7; 9 bases line up with TRBD1. J was trimmed by 6 bases and V by 4 bases; bases with no gene match: 7. The CDR3 has 14 amino acids. In DNA form, the CDR3 reads TGTGCCAGCAGTTCTTCCGGGACAGGGTCCGAGCAGTACTTC. Its protein is CASSSSGTGSEQYF.

The V and J genes are TRBV4-2 and TRBJ1-6; a weak D match, TRBD1 (5 bases). The length of the CDR3 is 16 residues. The V gene lost 1 base and the J gene lost 1 base, with 8 bases spanning the gap. Looked up from germline, CDR1 is LGHNA and CDR2 is YNFKEQ. Written as DNA, the CDR3 is TGTGCCAGCAGCCAAGGAGGGGTATCCTATAATTCACCCCTCCACTTT. This codes for CASSQGGVSYNSPLHF.

J is TRBJ2-3 and V is TRBV18; TRBD2 is a possible D gene (5 bases). The germline CDR1 and CDR2 sequences are KGHSH and LQKENI. This CDR3 has 13 residues. Trimming removed 3 bases at V and 6 bases at J, with 10 bases between. This chain's CDR3 is CASSPGLLDTQYF. CDR3 DNA: TGTGCCAGCTCACCTGGACTGTTGGATACGCAGTATTTT.

This chain joins TRBV20-1 and TRBJ1-1; D uncertain. Trimming took 3 bases from V and 4 from J, leaving 12 bases between them. The length of the CDR3 is 13 residues. Germline V gives CDR1 DFQATT, CDR2 SNEGSKA (reference sequence). CDR3 residues: CSASPRLSTEAFF. DNA of the CDR3: TGCAGTGCTAGTCCCCGCTTAAGCACTGAAGCTTTCTTT.

This CDR3 is CASSQGGYSPLHF. CDR3 bases: TGTGCCAGCTCCCAAGGAGGCTATTCACCCCTCCACTTT. V usage is TRBV6-5 and J usage is TRBJ1-6; D gene unclear. Deletions cut 8 bases from V and 8 bases from J, with 13 bases between. Germline values: CDR1 MNHEY, CDR2 SVGAGI. This CDR3 spans 13 amino acids.

J is TRBJ2-1 and V is TRBV7-2, with D possibly matching TRBD1 (6 bases). The CDR3 has 15 amino acids. V lost 2 bases to trimming and J lost 4 bases, with 12 bases between them. Germline CDR1 reads SGHTA; CDR2 reads FQGNSA. The CDR3 nucleotides read TGTGCCAGCAGCTTAAGTAGGACAGCGTACAATGAGCAGTTCTTC. Translation gives CASSLSRTAYNEQFF. Full variable domain (rest looked up from reference TRBV7-2 and TRBJ2-1): GAGVSQSPSNKVTEKGKDVELRCDPISGHTALYWYRQSLGQGLEFLIYFQGNSAPDKSGLPSDRFSAERTGGSVSTLTIQRTQQEDSAVYLCASSLSRTAYNEQFFGPGTRLTVL.

This clonotype has a handful of counts. The chain couples TRBV7-1 to TRBJ1-3; D is uncertain. TRBV7-1 is an ORF, and what it does is uncertain. Deletions cut 5 bases from V and 0 bases from J, with 14 bases between. CDR3 size: 16 residues. As DNA, the CDR3 is TGTGCCAGCAGCCGAAATCTGGGGTTCTCTGGAAACACCATATATTTT. Translating gives CASSRNLGFSGNTIYF.

In this sample, this clonotype turned up a few times. CDR3 protein: CASSPFRADTQYF. DNA for the CDR3: TGTGCCAGCTCCCCCTTTAGGGCAGATACGCAGTATTTT. This rearrangement joins TRBV18 to TRBJ2-3; D gene ambiguous. The V gene's germline CDR1 is KGHSH and CDR2 LQKENI. V dropped 6 bases and J dropped 4 bases, with 11 bases sitting between them. CDR3 length equals 13 residues.

This clonotype has a handful of counts. The chain combines TRBV6-1 with TRBJ1-2; no firm D call. This CDR3 has 12 residues. V was pared by 8 bases and J by 6 bases, with 13 bases between. Per the germline V gene, CDR1 is MNHNS and CDR2 is SASEGT. This CDR3 reads CASSARLDGYTF. The CDR3 nucleotides are TGTGCCAGCTCAGCCAGGTTGGATGGCTACACCTTC.

The chain combines TRBV6-2 or TRBV6-3 with TRBJ2-3; D is uncertain. V was shortened by 6 bases and J by 2 bases, with 9 bases between the two germline ends. Germline CDR1 MNHEY, CDR2 SVGEGT. The CDR3 is 13 residues long. As DNA, the CDR3 is TGTGCCAGCAGGGTCCTCGACACAGATACGCAGTATTTT. Protein product: CASRVLDTDTQYF.

Comments on this clonotype: One end of the junction is discordant with germline, which a read error may explain. This sequence joins TRBV7-2 and TRBJ1-1; D is undetermined. The CDR3 loop spans 10 amino acids. Germline V gives CDR1 SGHTA, CDR2 FQGNSA. Here the CDR3 DNA reads TGTGCCAGCAGCACCAAGACGTTACTCTTT. This translates into CASSTKTLLF.

The chain links TRBV11-2 to TRBJ2-6, with 11 bases aligning to TRBD2. CDR1 is SGHAT and CDR2 is FQNNGV in the germline V gene. The CDR3 loop spans 19 amino acids. The J segment lost 4 bases and the V segment lost 2 bases, leaving 10 bases of the junction unmatched. The CDR3 reads CASSLRLAGNRSGANVLTF. The CDR3 DNA sequence: TGTGCCAGCAGCTTACGACTAGCGGGGAACCGTTCGGGGGCCAACGTCCTGACTTTC.

This clonotype was observed a handful of times. The CDR3 sequence: CASRFYNEQFF. Written as DNA, the CDR3 is TGTGCCAGCAGGTTCTACAATGAGCAGTTCTTC. The chain employs TRBV6-1 and TRBJ2-1; D gene uncertain. CDR3 length equals 11 residues. Trimming left V 6 bases short and J 3 bases short, with 3 bases between. From germline, CDR1 is MNHNS and CDR2 SASEGT.

The V and J genes are TRBV12-3 or TRBV12-4 and TRBJ2-3, with D uncertain. The CDR3 sequence is 14 residues long. V lost 3 bases and J 2 bases, leaving 9 bases between the germline ends. CDR3 region: CASSFQGYTDTQYF. For the CDR3, the DNA is TGTGCCAGCAGTTTTCAAGGTTACACAGATACGCAGTATTTT.

The chain uses TRBV10-3 and TRBJ2-3, with D perhaps assigned TRBD1 or TRBD2 (5 bases each). Trimming shortened V by 7 bases and J by 2 bases, and 13 bases separated the two germline ends. The germline V gene has CDR1 ENHRY and CDR2 SYGVKD. The CDR3 has 14 amino acids. DNA for the CDR3: TGTGCCATCACCAGGGACGGCAACACAGATACGCAGTATTTT. Its protein is CAITRDGNTDTQYF.

This clonotype was counted a few times. This chain joins TRBV12-3 or TRBV12-4 and TRBJ2-5; no definite D call. CDR3 length: 13 residues. The germline V and J ends were trimmed by 8 bases and 4 bases, with 14 bases remaining between them. The DNA for the CDR3 is TGTGCCAGCGCATTGTCCCTAGGAGAGACCCAGTACTTC. This gives the protein CASALSLGETQYF.

In its sample, this clonotype was seen a few times. The chain employs TRBV7-8 and TRBJ1-1, with D uncertain. Trimming removed 11 bases from V and 0 bases from J, with 13 bases in between. CDR3 length: 13 residues. The V gene's germline CDR1 is SGHVS and CDR2 FQNEAQ. CDR3 residues: CAVRLPLNTEAFF. The CDR3 DNA is TGTGCCGTACGCCTCCCCCTGAACACTGAAGCTTTCTTT.

The V gene is TRBV19, the J gene TRBJ1-3; D gene unclear. The V end lost 5 bases, the J end lost 5 bases, and 13 bases lay between the germline ends. This CDR3 region has 14 residues. Germline V gene lookup returns CDR1 LNHDA and CDR2 SQIVND (reference sequence). The CDR3 region has the DNA TGTGCCAGTAGTGCACGTGGCAGTCGAAACACCATATATTTT. Protein sequence: CASSARGSRNTIYF.

The rearrangement links TRBV19 to TRBJ1-6; no definite D call. CDR3 length equals 18 residues. Germline V gene data show CDR1 as LNHDA and CDR2 as SQIVND (reference sequence). With 5 bases removed from V and 3 bases from J, the gap between germline ends came to 20 bases. The CDR3 protein is CASSSIYGYTDYNSPLHF. For the CDR3, the DNA is TGTGCCAGTAGTTCAATATACGGTTACACGGACTATAATTCACCCCTCCACTTT. The variable domain in full, with the rest retrieved from reference TRBV19 and TRBJ1-6, is DGGITQSPKYLFRKEGQNVTLSCEQNLNHDAMYWYRQDPGQGLRLIYYSQIVNDFQKGDIAEGYSVSREKKESFPLTVTSAQKNPTAFYLCASSSIYGYTDYNSPLHFGNGTRLTVT.

This chain joins TRBV12-3 or TRBV12-4 and TRBJ1-6; tentative D call: TRBD1 (5 bases). This CDR3 is built from 14 residues. V lost 2 bases, J lost 11 bases, and 13 bases lay in between. Written as DNA, the CDR3 is TGTGCCAGCAGTTTAAGGGGAACTCAAGCACCCCTCCACTTT. Its translation is CASSLRGTQAPLHF.

This rearrangement joins TRBV4-2 to TRBJ1-1; D gene ambiguous. Trimming removed 1 base from V and 7 bases from J, with 10 bases in between. The V gene's germline CDR1 is LGHNA and CDR2 YNFKEQ. The CDR3 consists of 13 residues. CDR3 sequence: CASSQAAPYEAFF. The CDR3 bases are TGTGCCAGCAGCCAAGCTGCACCCTATGAAGCTTTCTTT.

This chain links TRBV6-5 with TRBJ1-1; no definite D call. Trimming took 0 bases from V and 12 from J, leaving 11 bases between them. Looked up from germline, CDR1 is MNHEY and CDR2 is SVGAGI. This CDR3 spans 12 amino acids. CDR3 nucleotides: TGTGCCAGCAGTTACTCTCTGACCGAAACTTTCTTT. Translating gives CASSYSLTETFF.